These 25 T cell receptor beta chains came from one sample sequenced in a study of a mutant IDH1 vaccine in newly diagnosed glioma. Repertoires were generated with immunoSEQ multiplex PCR, while TCRdb's copy carries only in-frame clones and drops some. Found here are about 67,000 clones, around four fifths of them singletons; the top ten hold roughly 4.4%. Regarding time point: baseline, week 1 (first vaccination visit). As to treatment: pre-vaccination baseline after standard-of-care therapy. The sequenced sample was peripheral blood mononuclear cells (PBMCs), obtained from a glioma patient treated with radiotherapy, temozolomide or both. The source is a woman under 30 with glioma. Some clones in this sample may be carry-over from other donors' samples.

J is TRBJ2-5 and V is TRBV7-2; 9 nucleotides line up with TRBD1. The CDR3 extends over 15 amino acids. Germline trimming cut 6 bases from V and 3 bases from J; bases unmatched to any gene: 8. From germline, CDR1 is SGHTA and CDR2 FQGNSA. CDR3 nucleotide sequence: TGTGCCAGCAGGTCGTCGGGACAGGGAAAAGAGACCCAGTACTTC. Protein: CASRSSGQGKETQYF.

The V gene is TRBV10-3, the J gene TRBJ2-2; 8 nucleotides match TRBD1. The CDR3 spans 15 residues. The junction had 3 bases not matched to a gene; V was cut back by 4 bases and J by 2 bases. From germline, CDR1 is ENHRY and CDR2 SYGVKD. The CDR3 DNA follows: TGTGCCATCAGTGCTTCAGGGGGCAACACCGGGGAGCTGTTTTTT. Translated: CAISASGGNTGELFF.

The chain joins TRBV4-2 to TRBJ2-5, with D possibly TRBD2 on 6 matching bases. Trimming took off 2 bases at V and 1 base at J, with 11 bases between the two ends. Germline V lookup: CDR1 LGHNA, CDR2 YNFKEQ. The CDR3 sequence is 15 residues long. The CDR3 sequence is CASSQLAGPQETQYF. The CDR3 coding sequence is TGTGCCAGCAGCCAACTGGCGGGGCCCCAAGAGACCCAGTACTTC.

The chain uses TRBV30 and TRBJ1-2; D possibly corresponds to TRBD1 (5 bases). Germline V gives CDR1 GTSNPN, CDR2 SVGIG (reference sequence). This CDR3 contains 11 residues. The germline V and J ends were trimmed by 1 base and 14 bases, with 14 bases remaining between them. The CDR3 region has the DNA TGTGCCTGGAGTGGCGGGACTAGCTCTACCTTC. It specifies CAWSGGTSSTF.

The sample holds one count of this clone. The chain carries TRBV5-1 and TRBJ2-7; 10 bases fit TRBD2. The CDR3 length is 15 residues. In germline, CDR1 is SGHRS, CDR2 YFSETQ. Trimming cost V 0 bases and J 5 bases; bases outside gene matches: 5. The CDR3 nucleotides read TGCGCCAGCAGCTTGGGCCTAGCGGGAGTGGACGAGCAGTACTTC. Amino acids: CASSLGLAGVDEQYF.

This chain connects TRBV29-1 to TRBJ1-2, with D possibly matching TRBD1 (5 bases). The CDR3 consists of 13 residues. Germline V gene lookup returns CDR1 SQVTM and CDR2 ANQGSEA. V shed 5 bases and J shed 8 bases, with 18 bases lying between them. CDR3 sequence reads: CSVLTRVGGGYTF. The CDR3 DNA follows: TGCAGCGTTCTTACCAGGGTAGGAGGCGGCTACACCTTC.

In this sample, this clone turned up once. The chain employs TRBV5-1 and TRBJ2-1, with D unresolved. The V gene's germline CDR1 is SGHRS and CDR2 YFSETQ. The CDR3 runs 13 residues. Trimming stripped 4 bases from V and 1 base from J, with 6 bases between. The DNA of the CDR3 is TGCGCCAGCAGCAATCCTTCCTACAATGAGCAGTTCTTC. Protein: CASSNPSYNEQFF.

The chain recombines TRBV4-1 with TRBJ1-1, with a tentative D call TRBD1 (6 bases). This CDR3 has 17 residues. CDR1 is MGHRA and CDR2 is YSYEKL in the germline V gene. The V end was cut by 0 bases, the J end by 5 bases, with 19 bases between. The DNA of the CDR3 is TGCGCCAGCAGCCAAGAGGCCTGGGTCTCAGGGGAAACTGAAGCTTTCTTT. Its translation: CASSQEAWVSGETEAFF.

This chain uses TRBV13 with TRBJ1-4, with 7 bases lining up with TRBD1. The germline V gene encodes CDR1 PRHDT and CDR2 FYEKMQ (reference sequence). This CDR3 is 14 amino acids long. Losses at the gene ends were 5 bases for V and 8 bases for J; bases not matched to a gene: 8. The CDR3 loop is CASSLGQTGEKLFF. In DNA form, the CDR3 reads TGTGCCAGCAGCCTGGGTCAGACAGGGGAAAAACTGTTTTTT.

The genes are TRBV20-1 and TRBJ2-7; no reliable D call. The length of the CDR3 is 10 residues. V lost 3 bases to trimming and J lost 6 bases, with 6 bases between them. Germline V CDR1 and CDR2: DFQATT, SNEGSKA (reference sequence). CDR3 protein: CSARVGEQYF. In DNA, the CDR3 is TGCAGTGCTAGGGTCGGCGAGCAGTACTTC.

The rearrangement links TRBV4-2 to TRBJ2-7; D possibly uses TRBD1 or TRBD2 (5 bases each). Trimming pared 0 bases from V and 0 bases from J, leaving 9 bases between. CDR1 and CDR2 from the germline V gene are LGHNA and YNFKEQ. The CDR3 is 15 amino acids. The CDR3 bases are TGTGCCAGCAGCCAAGAAGGGGAGAGCTCCTACGAGCAGTACTTC. Its translation: CASSQEGESSYEQYF.

The rearrangement joins TRBV6-6 to TRBJ2-7; D is perhaps TRBD2 (7 bases). The V gene lost 2 bases and the J gene lost 0 bases, with 11 bases spanning the gap. The CDR3 loop spans 15 amino acids. Germline V gene sequence: CDR1 MNHNY, CDR2 SVGAGI (reference sequence). The CDR3 reads CASSYRGASSYEQYF. The CDR3 nucleotides read TGTGCCAGCAGTTACCGGGGGGCGAGCTCCTACGAGCAGTACTTC.

This chain joins TRBV9 and TRBJ2-5, with 8 positions matching TRBD2. This CDR3 spans 15 amino acids. Germline V CDR1 and CDR2: SGDLS, YYNGEE. V was pared by 0 bases and J by 3 bases, with 4 bases of the junction left unmatched. The CDR3 nucleotides read TGTGCCAGCAGCGTAGTAGCGGGAAGAAAAGAGACCCAGTACTTC. It specifies CASSVVAGRKETQYF.

This clone turned up a few times. This chain uses TRBV5-1 with TRBJ1-1; D is unclear. Germline V gene sequence: CDR1 SGHRS, CDR2 YFSETQ. This CDR3 has 13 amino acids. V was trimmed by 3 bases and J by 4 bases, leaving 10 bases between them. CDR3 amino acids: CASSSLQGTEAFF. DNA of the CDR3: TGCGCCAGCAGCTCGCTACAAGGCACTGAAGCTTTCTTT.

The chain employs TRBV27 and TRBJ2-2; D remains ambiguous. Germline V CDR1 and CDR2: MNHEY, SMNVEV (reference sequence). Trimming left V 3 bases short and J 2 bases short, with 16 bases between. The CDR3 consists of 17 residues. CDR3 region: CASSFDRLAANTGELFF. The CDR3 coding sequence is TGTGCCAGCAGTTTCGATCGTTTAGCAGCCAACACCGGGGAGCTGTTTTTT.

The chain couples TRBV10-3 to TRBJ2-2; 10 bases agree with TRBD1. Germline V lookup: CDR1 ENHRY, CDR2 SYGVKD. The CDR3 contains 14 residues. Trimming cost V 9 bases and J 7 bases; bases outside gene matches: 8. The CDR3 sequence: CAMAGTGEIGELFF. The CDR3 coding sequence is TGTGCCATGGCCGGGACAGGGGAAATCGGGGAGCTGTTTTTT.

This clone was recorded a few times. The CDR3 bases are TGTGCCAGCAGTGCCTGGACAGGGGGAGGCACTGAAGCTTTCTTT. Protein sequence: CASSAWTGGGTEAFF. The chain recombines TRBV25-1 with TRBJ1-1; 10 bases line up with TRBD1. Trimming cost V 4 bases and J 4 bases; bases outside gene matches: 6. Germline CDR1 MGHDK, CDR2 SYGVNS. The CDR3 has 15 residues.

The sample holds a few counts of this clone. This chain connects TRBV29-1 to TRBJ1-1; D is undetermined. The CDR3 extends over 14 amino acids. The V gene's germline CDR1 is SQVTM and CDR2 ANQGSEA. Trimming stripped 3 bases from V and 2 bases from J, with 13 bases between. The DNA for the CDR3 is TGCAGCGTTGATAGCTTAAGTTTCAACACTGAAGCTTTCTTT. Translation: CSVDSLSFNTEAFF.

The chain employs TRBV6-5 and TRBJ1-2, with no clear D. This CDR3 has 13 amino acids. V shed 2 bases and J shed 4 bases, with 8 bases lying between them. The V gene's germline CDR1 is MNHEY and CDR2 SVGAGI. CDR3 bases: TGTGCCAGCAGTTACGTCAGGTCCTATGGCTACACCTTC. As protein: CASSYVRSYGYTF.

This clone occurred a few times. The chain employs TRBV12-5 and TRBJ1-2, with a possible D match to TRBD1 (5 bases). V was pared by 0 bases and J by 7 bases, with 15 bases between. The germline gives CDR1 LGHNT, CDR2 FRNRAP. The CDR3 sequence is 15 residues long. The CDR3 region has the DNA TGTGCTAGTGGTTTGGTACGCCTCCAGGGTCGTGGCTACACCTTC. Translating it yields CASGLVRLQGRGYTF.

This chain links TRBV6-6 with TRBJ2-7; no definite D call. Trimming stripped 5 bases from V and 7 bases from J, with 9 bases between. The CDR3 runs to 11 residues. Germline V gene lookup returns CDR1 MNHNY and CDR2 SVGAGI (reference sequence). The CDR3 here is CASSLTTEQYF. CDR3 DNA sequence: TGTGCCAGCAGTCTCACAACGGAGCAGTACTTC.

The CDR3 DNA is TGTGCCAGCACCCCGGATGTAGTGGGGGGGCCGACCTACAATGAGCAGTTCTTC. Amino acids: CASTPDVVGGPTYNEQFF. The chain links TRBV7-2 to TRBJ2-1, with a tentative D call TRBD2 (7 bases). The ends were cut back, 7 bases at V and 2 bases at J, with 24 bases in the middle. CDR3 length: 18 amino acids. The germline V gene has CDR1 SGHTA and CDR2 FQGNSA.

The genes are TRBV10-3 and TRBJ1-1; tentatively, D is TRBD1 (6 bases). This CDR3 spans 12 amino acids. V lost 10 bases and J 4 bases, leaving 13 bases between the germline ends. CDR1 is ENHRY, CDR2 SYGVKD, per germline. The chain's CDR3 is CASLQGGTEAFF. In DNA form, the CDR3 reads TGTGCCAGCCTACAGGGAGGCACTGAAGCTTTCTTT.

CDR3 amino acids: CSVGLGAGGGETQYF. DNA of the CDR3: TGCAGCGTTGGACTTGGAGCGGGAGGTGGAGAGACCCAGTACTTC. The V and J genes are TRBV29-1 and TRBJ2-5; 9 nucleotides align to TRBD2. There are 15 residues in the CDR3. In germline, CDR1 is SQVTM, CDR2 ANQGSEA. With 4 bases clipped from V and 4 bases from J, the junction kept 10 bases outside the gene matches.

The CDR3, as DNA: TGTGCCAGCAGCTCCATTGTTTTTGGTAACTATGGCTACACCTTC. This sequence encodes CASSSIVFGNYGYTF. The genes are TRBV5-5 and TRBJ1-2; D unclear. Trimming pared 3 bases from V and 1 base from J, leaving 13 bases between. Germline loops: CDR1 SGHKS, CDR2 YYEKEE (reference sequence). The CDR3 is 15 amino acids.